Below are 21 T cell receptor beta chains sequenced from a single sample in a study of Ad26.COV2.S vaccination and SARS-CoV-2 variants. Method: immunoSEQ multiplex PCR; TCRdb's copy keeps in-frame clones and lacks some. The repertoire holds over 400,000 clones, with roughly 89% as singletons. The sample's treatment: some 19 received Ad26.COV2.S at low or high dose, single or two shots; about 5 received placebo; per-sample allocation not given. After the first vaccine or placebo injection, samples were drawn on day 63. The source material was peripheral blood, sampled in a trial of Ad26.COV2.S vaccine versus placebo. These receptors were taken from a person aged 18-65 years who received the Ad26.COV2.S COVID-19 vaccine or a placebo.

The rearrangement links TRBV14 to TRBJ2-5, with D possibly being TRBD2 (5 bases). There are 16 residues in the CDR3. V was cut by 1 base and J by 2 bases, with 14 bases left in between. Germline V gene sequence: CDR1 SGHDN, CDR2 FVKESK. This CDR3 is CASSQVQFTGQETQYF. CDR3 nucleotide sequence: TGTGCCAGCAGCCAAGTTCAATTCACGGGGCAAGAGACCCAGTACTTC.

The chain has TRBV11-1 and TRBJ2-3; D unresolved. The CDR3 has 16 residues. V lost 5 bases, J lost 2 bases, and 17 bases lay in between. Germline CDR1 SGHAT, CDR2 FQDESV (reference sequence). DNA for the CDR3: TGTGCCAGCAGCCCGTACGGCTCCCTAGACACAGATACGCAGTATTTT. Translating gives CASSPYGSLDTDTQYF.

V gene TRBV4-2 combines with J gene TRBJ2-5; D tentatively fits TRBD1 or TRBD2 (6 bases each). V shed 1 base and J shed 2 bases, with 14 bases lying between them. Germline V gene lookup returns CDR1 LGHNA and CDR2 YNFKEQ. The CDR3 has 16 amino acids. CDR3 protein: CASSQAGAEGQETQYF. The CDR3 DNA is TGTGCCAGCAGCCAAGCGGGGGCGGAGGGGCAAGAGACCCAGTACTTC.

CDR3 sequence: CASSRGGDANYGYTF. The CDR3 DNA sequence: TGTGCCAGCTCCCGGGGGGGAGACGCTAACTATGGCTACACCTTC. The rearrangement uses TRBV28 and TRBJ1-2, with D perhaps matching TRBD1 (5 bases). Germline loops: CDR1 MDHEN, CDR2 SYDVKM. This CDR3 is built from 15 residues. Trimming removed 8 bases from V and 0 bases from J, with 16 bases in between.

CDR3 residues: CASSLVWGNGSPLHF. The CDR3 DNA sequence: TGTGCCAGCAGCTTAGTTTGGGGAAATGGTTCACCCCTCCACTTT. This chain joins TRBV7-2 and TRBJ1-6; D not resolved. There are 15 residues in the CDR3. Germline V gene data show CDR1 as SGHTA and CDR2 as FQGNSA. Trimming pared 1 base from V and 9 bases from J, leaving 13 bases between.

The chain combines TRBV5-6 with TRBJ1-2, with a possible D match to TRBD1 (5 bases). Germline-derived CDR1 and CDR2 are SGHDT and YYEEEE. The length of the CDR3 is 11 residues. V was trimmed by 2 bases and J by 10 bases, leaving 9 bases between them. CDR3: CASSFSGTYTF. CDR3 coding DNA: TGTGCCAGCAGCTTTTCGGGGACCTACACCTTC.

V usage is TRBV5-1 and J usage is TRBJ2-1; TRBD2 agrees at 12 bases. CDR3 length: 13 residues. The junction had 1 base not matched to a gene; V was cut back by 3 bases and J by 9 bases. The germline CDR1 and CDR2 sequences are SGHRS and YFSETQ. The CDR3 loop reads CASSSGLAGEQFF. In nucleotides, the CDR3 is TGCGCCAGCAGCTCGGGACTAGCGGGTGAGCAGTTCTTC.

V gene TRBV7-2 combines with J gene TRBJ2-1; no clear D. The CDR3 extends over 12 amino acids. Trimming stripped 5 bases from V and 3 bases from J, with 5 bases between. The germline V gene encodes CDR1 SGHTA and CDR2 FQGNSA. CDR3 DNA sequence: TGTGCCAGCAGCCCGGACTACAATGAGCAGTTCTTC. This translates into CASSPDYNEQFF.

The chain uses TRBV11-3 and TRBJ2-1; D not resolved. The CDR3 is 12 amino acids. The V gene lost 1 base and the J gene lost 10 bases, with 8 bases spanning the gap. The germline gives CDR1 SGHNT, CDR2 YENEEA. CDR3 amino acids: CASSLGSTEQFF. Here the CDR3 DNA reads TGTGCCAGCAGCTTAGGGAGTACGGAGCAGTTCTTC.

This chain links TRBV5-1 with TRBJ2-7; 9 positions agree with TRBD1. Germline V gene lookup returns CDR1 SGHRS and CDR2 YFSETQ. CDR3 length: 12 residues. The junction had 7 bases not matched to a gene; V was cut back by 6 bases and J by 9 bases. The CDR3 DNA follows: TGCGCCAGCACCGCAACAGGGGGCGGGCAGTACTTC. Translating gives CASTATGGGQYF.

The chain uses TRBV9 and TRBJ2-3, with unresolved D. The CDR3 contains 15 residues. Germline lookup yields CDR1 SGDLS and CDR2 YYNGEE. V was trimmed by 2 bases and J by 2 bases, leaving 12 bases between them. CDR3 coding DNA: TGTGCCAGCAGCGTCTCCGCCATTTACACAGATACGCAGTATTTT. It encodes CASSVSAIYTDTQYF.

This clone was detected only once. This chain connects TRBV10-3 to TRBJ1-3; unclear D gene. The ends were cut back, 0 bases at V and 0 bases at J, with 0 bases in the middle. The CDR3 spans 13 residues. Germline values: CDR1 ENHRY, CDR2 SYGVKD. This chain's CDR3 is CAISESSGNTIYF. DNA for the CDR3: TGTGCCATCAGTGAGTCCTCTGGAAACACCATATATTTT.

As for this clone: At one end, the junction sequence differs from germline, possibly due to a read error. This chain joins TRBV7-7 and TRBJ2-2, with a possible D match to TRBD1 (6 bases). Germline assignment: CDR1 SSHAT and CDR2 FNYEAQ (reference sequence). The CDR3 is made up of 13 amino acids. This CDR3 is CASSVRGSGELFF. In DNA form, the CDR3 reads TGTGCTAGCAGCGTCAGGGGTTCCGGGGAGCTGTTTTTT. The full variable domain, its missing parts supplied by reference TRBV7-7 and TRBJ2-2, is GAGVSQSPRYKVTKRGQDVTLRCDPISSHATLYWYQQALGQGPEFLTYFNYEAQPDKSGLPSDRFSAERPEGSISTLTIQRTEQRDSAMYRCASSVRGSGELFFGEGSRLTVL.

The chain employs TRBV6-7 and TRBJ1-5, with D unclear. TRBV6-7 is an ORF, with its function uncertain. V dropped 0 bases and J dropped 0 bases, with 12 bases sitting between them. This CDR3 spans 17 amino acids. DNA for the CDR3: TGTGCCAGCAGTTACTCGAAGGCAGCTAATAGCAATCAGCCCCAGCATTTT. Protein sequence: CASSYSKAANSNQPQHF.

The chain couples TRBV3-1 (or the pseudogene TRBV3-2) to TRBJ2-7, with TRBD1 identical over 9 bases. The V and J ends lost 4 bases and 1 base, in that order; junction bases with no gene match: 14. From germline, CDR1 is LGHDT and CDR2 YNNKEL (reference sequence). This CDR3 spans 18 amino acids. The CDR3 loop is CASSPNIGQGQLSYEQYF. The CDR3 DNA sequence: TGTGCCAGCAGCCCGAATATAGGACAGGGGCAATTGTCCTACGAGCAGTACTTC.

The CDR3 protein is CASSHSGTSYNEQFF. DNA for the CDR3: TGTGCCAGCAGCCATTCAGGGACATCCTACAATGAGCAGTTCTTC. The rearrangement links TRBV3-1 (or the pseudogene TRBV3-2) to TRBJ2-1; D may be TRBD1 (6 bases). CDR1 LGHDT and CDR2 YNNKEL come from the germline V gene (reference sequence). The CDR3 is 15 residues long. Trimming stripped 3 bases from V and 1 base from J, with 10 bases between.

This chain uses TRBV19 with TRBJ2-1; D possibly corresponds to TRBD2 (7 bases). V was trimmed by 1 base and J by 3 bases, leaving 16 bases between them. The germline V gene has CDR1 LNHDA and CDR2 SQIVND (reference sequence). The CDR3 length is 17 residues. The CDR3 nucleotides are TGTGCCAGTAGTATAGGGGGGGGCGGCGGCAGCTACAATGAGCAGTTCTTC. Amino acids: CASSIGGGGGSYNEQFF.

This chain joins TRBV5-1 and TRBJ2-7; perhaps D is TRBD1 or TRBD2 (7 bases each). Trimming removed 7 bases at V and 2 bases at J, with 16 bases between. CDR1 and CDR2 from the germline V gene are SGHRS and YFSETQ. The CDR3 loop spans 14 amino acids. The CDR3 nucleotides are TGCGCCAGCGGTCCTCAGGGGGGGGCCTACGAGCAGTACTTC. This sequence encodes CASGPQGGAYEQYF.

The V call is TRBV7-8, the J call TRBJ1-2, with 9 positions matching TRBD1. The junction had 10 bases not matched to a gene; V was cut back by 5 bases and J by 3 bases. This CDR3 is 16 amino acids long. Germline V lookup: CDR1 SGHVS, CDR2 FQNEAQ. The CDR3 protein is CASSARRDRVDYGYTF. The CDR3 DNA reads TGTGCCAGCAGCGCGCGCCGGGACAGGGTGGACTATGGCTACACCTTC.

This rearrangement joins TRBV18 to TRBJ2-2; no firm D call. V lost 4 bases to trimming and J lost 5 bases, with 17 bases between them. Germline V lookup: CDR1 KGHSH, CDR2 LQKENI. The CDR3 length is 16 residues. The CDR3: CASSRAGPHVTGELFF. CDR3 nucleotides: TGTGCCAGCTCACGGGCAGGACCCCACGTGACCGGGGAGCTGTTTTTT.

The chain recombines TRBV4-3 with TRBJ1-1, with D unclear. CDR1 is LGHNA, CDR2 YSLEER, per germline. V lost 0 bases and J lost 3, with 11 bases in between. The CDR3 covers 15 residues. This CDR3 is CASSQDFRYDTEAFF. The CDR3 DNA reads as TGCGCCAGCAGCCAAGATTTCAGGTATGACACTGAAGCTTTCTTT.